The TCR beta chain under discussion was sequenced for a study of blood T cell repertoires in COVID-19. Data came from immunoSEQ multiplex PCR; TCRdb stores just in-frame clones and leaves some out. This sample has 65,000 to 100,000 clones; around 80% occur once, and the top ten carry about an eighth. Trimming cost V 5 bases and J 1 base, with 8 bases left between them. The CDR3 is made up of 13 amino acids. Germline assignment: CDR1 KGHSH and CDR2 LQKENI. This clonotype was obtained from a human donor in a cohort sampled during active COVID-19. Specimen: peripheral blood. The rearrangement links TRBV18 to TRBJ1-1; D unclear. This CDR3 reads CASSIVRNTEAFF. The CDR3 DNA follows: TGTGCCAGCTCAATCGTGAGGAACACTGAAGCTTTCTTT.